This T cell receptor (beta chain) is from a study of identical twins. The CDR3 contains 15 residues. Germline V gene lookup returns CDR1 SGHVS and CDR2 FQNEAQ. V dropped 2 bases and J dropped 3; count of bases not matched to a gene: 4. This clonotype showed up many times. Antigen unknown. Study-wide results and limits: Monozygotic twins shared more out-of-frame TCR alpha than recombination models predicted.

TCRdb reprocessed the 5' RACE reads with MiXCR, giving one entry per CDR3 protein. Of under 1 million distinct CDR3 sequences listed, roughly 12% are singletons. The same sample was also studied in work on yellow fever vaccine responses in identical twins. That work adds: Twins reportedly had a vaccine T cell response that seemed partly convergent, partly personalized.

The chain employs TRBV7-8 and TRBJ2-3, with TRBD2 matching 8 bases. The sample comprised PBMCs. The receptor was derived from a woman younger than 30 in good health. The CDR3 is CASSLRSGRTDTQYF. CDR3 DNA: TGTGCCAGCAGCTTACGGAGCGGGAGAACAGATACGCAGTATTTT.